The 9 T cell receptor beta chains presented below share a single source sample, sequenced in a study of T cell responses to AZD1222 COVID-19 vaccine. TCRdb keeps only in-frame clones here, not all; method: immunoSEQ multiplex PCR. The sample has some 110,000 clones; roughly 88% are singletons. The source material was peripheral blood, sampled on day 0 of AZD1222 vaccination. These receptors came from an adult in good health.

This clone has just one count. The DNA of the CDR3 is TGTGCCAGTAGTATGCGAGACAGCCTCGTGGCAGATACGCAGTATTTT. Protein: CASSMRDSLVADTQYF. The chain has TRBV19 and TRBJ2-3; D perhaps matches TRBD1 (5 bases). Trimming removed 3 bases from V and 4 bases from J, with 17 bases in between. The CDR3 has 16 residues. Germline CDR1 and CDR2: LNHDA and SQIVND (reference sequence).

For the CDR3, the DNA is TGTGCCAGCAGCTCCCAGCCCTGGACAGGGGGGAACTCACCCCTCCACTTT. The encoded protein is CASSSQPWTGGNSPLHF. The rearrangement uses TRBV7-6 and TRBJ1-6, with 10 positions matching TRBD1. V was clipped by 4 bases and J by 10 bases; unmatched bases: 13. The germline CDR1 and CDR2 sequences are SGHVS and FNYEAQ. The CDR3 has 17 amino acids.

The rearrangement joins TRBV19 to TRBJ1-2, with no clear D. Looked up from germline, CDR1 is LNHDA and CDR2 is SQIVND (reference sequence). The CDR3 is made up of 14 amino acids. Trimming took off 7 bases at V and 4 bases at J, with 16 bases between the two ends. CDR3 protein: CASTTPPVGYGYTF. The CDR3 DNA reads TGTGCCAGTACCACTCCTCCGGTGGGCTATGGCTACACCTTC. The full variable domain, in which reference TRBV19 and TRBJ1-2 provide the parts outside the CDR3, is DGGITQSPKYLFRKEGQNVTLSCEQNLNHDAMYWYRQDPGQGLRLIYYSQIVNDFQKGDIAEGYSVSREKKESFPLTVTSAQKNPTAFYLCASTTPPVGYGYTFGSGTRLTVV.

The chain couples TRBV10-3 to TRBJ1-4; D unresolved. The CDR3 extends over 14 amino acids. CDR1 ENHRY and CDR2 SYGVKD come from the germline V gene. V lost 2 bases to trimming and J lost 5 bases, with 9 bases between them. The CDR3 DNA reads TGTGCCATCAGTGAGAGGCTCATAAATGAAAAACTGTTTTTT. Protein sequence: CAISERLINEKLFF.

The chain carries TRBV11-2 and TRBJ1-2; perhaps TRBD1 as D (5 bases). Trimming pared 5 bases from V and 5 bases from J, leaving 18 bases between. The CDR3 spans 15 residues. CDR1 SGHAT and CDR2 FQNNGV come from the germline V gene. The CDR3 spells CASSVAPGTDYGYTF. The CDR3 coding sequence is TGTGCCAGCAGCGTAGCCCCCGGGACCGATTATGGCTACACCTTC.

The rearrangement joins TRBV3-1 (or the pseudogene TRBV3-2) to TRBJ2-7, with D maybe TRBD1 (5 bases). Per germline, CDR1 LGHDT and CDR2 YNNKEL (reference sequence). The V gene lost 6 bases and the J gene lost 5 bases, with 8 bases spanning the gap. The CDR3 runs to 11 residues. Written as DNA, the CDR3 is TGTGCCAGCAGACAGGCCCACGAGCAGTACTTC. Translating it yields CASRQAHEQYF.

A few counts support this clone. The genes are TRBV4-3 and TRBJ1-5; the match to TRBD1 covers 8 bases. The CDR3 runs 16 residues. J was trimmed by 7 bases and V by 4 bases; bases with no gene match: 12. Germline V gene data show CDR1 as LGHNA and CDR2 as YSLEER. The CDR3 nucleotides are TGCGCCAGCAGCCCTAATGCCGGACAGGGCGGACAGCCCCAGCATTTT. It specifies CASSPNAGQGGQPQHF.

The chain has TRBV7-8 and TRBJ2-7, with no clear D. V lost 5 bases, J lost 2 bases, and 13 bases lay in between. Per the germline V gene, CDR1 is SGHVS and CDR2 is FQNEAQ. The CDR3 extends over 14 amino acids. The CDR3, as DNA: TGTGCCAGCAGCCGGACGGATTCCCCCTACGAGCAGTACTTC. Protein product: CASSRTDSPYEQYF.

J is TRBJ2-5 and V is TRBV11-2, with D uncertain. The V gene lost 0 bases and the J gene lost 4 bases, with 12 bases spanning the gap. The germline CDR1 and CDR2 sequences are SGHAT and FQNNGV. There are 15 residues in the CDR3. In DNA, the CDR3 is TGTGCCAGCAGCTTAGAGTATAGCCCCGGAGAGACCCAGTACTTC. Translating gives CASSLEYSPGETQYF.